The present entry profiles one TCR beta chain with its context. Other nucleotide sequences from this sample produce the same CDR3. The entry originates in a study of blood T cell repertoires in COVID-19. TCRdb's table, derived via immunoSEQ multiplex PCR, lists solely in-frame clones and lacks some. The profile covers approximately 230,000 clones, with approximately 81% appearing a single time and 20% taken by the ten largest. Germline V gives CDR1 SGHKS, CDR2 YYEKEE (reference sequence). The junction had 4 bases not matched to a gene; V was cut back by 2 bases and J by 4 bases. The CDR3 totals 14 residues.

Specimen: peripheral blood. The chain uses TRBV5-5 and TRBJ1-1; 8 bases line up with TRBD1. The receptor's source is a man aged 25-45 years with active or convalescent COVID-19. CDR3 nucleotide sequence: TGTGCCAGCAGCTTACTAACAGGGGGCACTGAAGCTTTCTTT. The encoded protein is CASSLLTGGTEAFF.